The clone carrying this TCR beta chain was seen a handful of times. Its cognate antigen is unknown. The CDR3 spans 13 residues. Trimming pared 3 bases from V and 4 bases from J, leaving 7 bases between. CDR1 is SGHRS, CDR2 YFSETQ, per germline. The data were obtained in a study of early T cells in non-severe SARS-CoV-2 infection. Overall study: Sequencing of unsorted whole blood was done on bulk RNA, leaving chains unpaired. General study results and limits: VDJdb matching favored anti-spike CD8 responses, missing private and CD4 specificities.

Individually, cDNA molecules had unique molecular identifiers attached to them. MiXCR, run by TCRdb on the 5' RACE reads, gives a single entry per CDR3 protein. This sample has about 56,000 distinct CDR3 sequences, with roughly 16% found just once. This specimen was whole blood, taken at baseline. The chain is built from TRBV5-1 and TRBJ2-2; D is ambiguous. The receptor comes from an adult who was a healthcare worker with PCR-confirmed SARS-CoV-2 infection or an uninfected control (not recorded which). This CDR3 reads CASSSDGTGELFF. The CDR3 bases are TGCGCCAGCAGCTCGGACGGCACCGGGGAGCTGTTTTTT.